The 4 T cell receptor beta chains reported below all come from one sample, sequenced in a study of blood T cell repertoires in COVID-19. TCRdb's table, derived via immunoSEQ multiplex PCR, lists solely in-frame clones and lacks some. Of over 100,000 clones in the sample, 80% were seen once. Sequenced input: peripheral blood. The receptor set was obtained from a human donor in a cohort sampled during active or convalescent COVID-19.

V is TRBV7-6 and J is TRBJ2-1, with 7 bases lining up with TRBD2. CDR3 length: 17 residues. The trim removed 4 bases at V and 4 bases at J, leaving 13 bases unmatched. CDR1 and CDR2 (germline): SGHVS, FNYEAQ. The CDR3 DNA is TGTGCCAGCAGCTCCCTGGCGGGGGTCCGATATTACAATGAGCAGTTCTTC. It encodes CASSSLAGVRYYNEQFF.

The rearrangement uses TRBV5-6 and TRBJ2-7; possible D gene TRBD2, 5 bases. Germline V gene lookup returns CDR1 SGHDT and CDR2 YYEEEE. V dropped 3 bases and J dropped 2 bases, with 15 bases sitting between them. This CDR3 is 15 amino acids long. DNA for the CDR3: TGTGCCAGCAGCTACGAAGCGGAACTTCCCTACGAGCAGTACTTC. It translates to CASSYEAELPYEQYF.

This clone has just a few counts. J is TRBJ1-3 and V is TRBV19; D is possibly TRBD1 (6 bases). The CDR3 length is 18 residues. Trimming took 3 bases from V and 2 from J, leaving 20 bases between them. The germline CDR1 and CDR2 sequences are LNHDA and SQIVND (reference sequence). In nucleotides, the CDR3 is TGTGCCAGTAGTATCTTTCGAGGGGGAATAACAACTGGAAACACCATATATTTT. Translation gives CASSIFRGGITTGNTIYF.

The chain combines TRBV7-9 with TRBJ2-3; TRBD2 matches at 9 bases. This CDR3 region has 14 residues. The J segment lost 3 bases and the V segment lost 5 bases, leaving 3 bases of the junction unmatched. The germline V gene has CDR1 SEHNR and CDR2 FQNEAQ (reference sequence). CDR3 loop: CASSRSGRTDTQYF. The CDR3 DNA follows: TGTGCCAGCAGCCGTAGCGGGAGAACAGATACGCAGTATTTT. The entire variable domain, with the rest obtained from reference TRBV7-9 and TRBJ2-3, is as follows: DTGVSQNPRHKITKRGQNVTFRCDPISEHNRLYWYRQTLGQGPEFLTYFQNEAQLEKSRLLSDRFSAERPKGSFSTLEIQRTEQGDSAMYLCASSRSGRTDTQYFGPGTRLTVL.